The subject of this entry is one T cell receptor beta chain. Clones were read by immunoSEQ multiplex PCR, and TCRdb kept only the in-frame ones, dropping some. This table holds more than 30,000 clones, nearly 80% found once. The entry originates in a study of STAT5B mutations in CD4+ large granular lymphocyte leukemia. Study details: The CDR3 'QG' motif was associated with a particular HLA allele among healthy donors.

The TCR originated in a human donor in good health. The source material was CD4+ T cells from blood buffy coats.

CDR3 bases: TGTGCCAGCAGCGCCCGACTAGGGGCCGGGGAGCTGTTTTTT. Protein: CASSARLGAGELFF. The rearrangement joins TRBV7-2 to TRBJ2-2, with a possible D match to TRBD2 (6 bases). V was shortened by 5 bases and J by 6 bases, with 13 bases between the two germline ends. Germline V gene lookup returns CDR1 SGHTA and CDR2 FQGNSA. The CDR3 is 14 amino acids.